What follows describes a single T cell receptor (beta chain). The antigen is undetermined. At the survey level, the v3.0 immunoSEQ assay was run. The repertoire was sequenced with immunoSEQ multiplex PCR; TCRdb's copy has only in-frame clones and lacks some. This table holds some 16,000 clones, about 85% found once. This entry is derived from a study of long-term antiretroviral therapy in people with HIV. Study-level findings and limits: Controls showed broader CDR3 length ranges than did the HIV repertoires. Repertoire composition at all time points was dominated by clones that had expanded before ART.

This TCR came from a woman in her forties with HIV. This specimen consisted of unsorted PBMCs, obtained 0.5 years after starting antiretroviral therapy.

CDR3 DNA: TGTGCCAGCAGCTTGGCCCTCAGAAATGAGCAGTTCTTC. This codes for CASSLALRNEQFF. The J gene is TRBJ2-1, the V gene TRBV5-5; no reliable D call. V was trimmed by 0 bases and J by 7 bases, leaving 8 bases between them. Per the germline V gene, CDR1 is SGHKS and CDR2 is YYEKEE (reference sequence). This CDR3 has 13 amino acids. The entire variable domain, with the rest obtained from reference TRBV5-5 and TRBJ2-1, is as follows: DAGVTQSPTHLIKTRGQQVTLRCSPISGHKSVSWYQQVLGQGPQFIFQYYEKEERGRGNFPDRFSARQFPNYSSELNVNALLLGDSALYLCASSLALRNEQFFGPGTRLTVL.